This T cell receptor beta chain was obtained from a study of T-cell reconstitution after alpha-beta-depleted transplantation in children. Findings and caveats of the study: The study reportedly traced alpha-beta T cells about two months after transplant to several hundred expanded graft clones. Newly produced T cells mostly provided counts and TCRbeta diversity after one year, as hyperexpanded clones declined.

The table lists this clonotype with many counts. The antigen is unknown. The CDR3 extends over 12 amino acids. CDR1 and CDR2 (germline): SGHRS, YFSETQ. V gave up 5 bases and J gave up 2 bases, with 8 bases separating them. As it was prepared, the TCRbeta library received unique molecular identifiers. TCRdb independently ran MiXCR on the PCR reads; one entry per CDR3 protein. The data show about 830,000 distinct CDR3 sequences, with approximately 15% seen just once and under 6% held by the top ten. The input for sequencing was PBMCs, mostly from graft donor cells, taken 360 days after TCRalphabeta/CD19-depleted stem cell transplant. The V and J genes are TRBV5-1 and TRBJ2-7, with a possible D match to TRBD1 (5 bases). The receptor comes from a male patient aged 10 to 17 who had a stem cell transplant for acute lymphoblastic leukemia, so the T cells may come from the graft donor. The CDR3 region has the DNA TGCGCCAGCAGGTGGACACCCTACGAGCAGTACTTC. Its protein product is CASRWTPYEQYF.